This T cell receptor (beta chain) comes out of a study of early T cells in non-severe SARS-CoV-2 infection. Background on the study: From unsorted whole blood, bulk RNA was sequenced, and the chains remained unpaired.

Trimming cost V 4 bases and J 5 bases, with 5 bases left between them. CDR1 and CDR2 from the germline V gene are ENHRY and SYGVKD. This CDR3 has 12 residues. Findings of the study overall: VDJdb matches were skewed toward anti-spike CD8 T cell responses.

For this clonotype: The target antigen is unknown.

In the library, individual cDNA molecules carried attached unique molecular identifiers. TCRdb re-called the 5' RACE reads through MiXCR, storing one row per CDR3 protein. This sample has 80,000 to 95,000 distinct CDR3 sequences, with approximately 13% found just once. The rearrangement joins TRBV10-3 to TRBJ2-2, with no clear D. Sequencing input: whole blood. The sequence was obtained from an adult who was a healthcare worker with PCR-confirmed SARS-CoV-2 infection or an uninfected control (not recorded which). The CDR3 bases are TGTGCCATCAGTGCAGCTACCGGGGAGCTGTTTTTT. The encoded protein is CAISAATGELFF.